Reported below is one TCR beta chain. Its matching antigen is unknown. The data stem from a study of T-cell reconstitution after alpha-beta-depleted transplantation in children. Notes on the study in general: Approximately two months post-transplant, alpha-beta T cells reportedly originated from several hundred expanded graft clones. Newly produced T cells mostly accounted for T-cell counts and diversity one year post-transplant.

Preparation of the TCRbeta library involved a method that used unique molecular identifiers. TCRdb recomputed calls from the PCR reads with MiXCR, one row per CDR3 protein. The sample records around 300,000 distinct CDR3 sequences, around 25% being singletons. Germline CDR1 and CDR2: MNHEY and SVGAGI. J lost 3 bases, V lost 2 bases, and 3 bases had no gene match. This CDR3 is built from 16 residues. The rearrangement uses TRBV6-5 and TRBJ2-7; 14 bases match TRBD2. The sample was PBMCs, mostly from graft donor cells, taken 180 days after TCRalphabeta/CD19-depleted stem cell transplant. The receptor comes from a male patient under 18 who had a stem cell transplant for acute lymphoblastic leukemia, so the T cells may come from the graft donor. CDR3 bases: TGTGCCAGCAGTTACGCGGGACTAGCGGGAGTCTACGAGCAGTACTTC. This sequence encodes CASSYAGLAGVYEQYF.